This TCR beta chain was captured by sequencing in a study of blood T cell repertoires in COVID-19. Background on the study: T cells, B-cell-depleted T cells, or PBMCs provided the cDNA or gDNA that served as material.

Per the germline V gene, CDR1 is SGHDN and CDR2 is FVKESK. This CDR3 is 14 amino acids long. The J segment lost 6 bases and the V segment lost 6 bases, leaving 5 bases of the junction unmatched. Measured with immunoSEQ multiplex PCR; TCRdb has only the in-frame clones, and not every one. The table has about 250,000 clones, around 90% seen once. Study members were between roughly 18 and 100 years old and lived in over 20 US regions. Participant-reported clinical history was the basis for cohort assignment. The chain carries TRBV14 and TRBJ1-6; 7 bases are a match to TRBD1. The receptor was isolated from a woman between 45 and 65 years old who had recovered from COVID-19. Specimen: PBMCs or T cells enriched from blood (not recorded which). The DNA of the CDR3 is TGTGCCAGCAGTTACAGGGGACCTAATTCACCCCTCCACTTT. Amino acids: CASSYRGPNSPLHF.